The T cell receptor (beta chain) under discussion was sequenced for a study of cytomegalovirus exposure and HLA in healthy donors. Study-wide results and caveats: Some TCR beta chains (about 180 of them) were listed as cytomegalovirus-associated. The study found most TCR sequences rare, yet found some public TCRs in many donors.

The CDR3 is 19 residues long. J lost 0 bases, V lost 5 bases, and 8 bases had no gene match. Germline V lookup: CDR1 LNHDA, CDR2 SQIVND (reference sequence). These donors were members of the approximately 110-subject validation cohort, a group separate from the approximately 700-subject first cohort. As concerns this clone: The antigen is unknown.

Method: immunoSEQ multiplex PCR; TCRdb's copy keeps in-frame clones and lacks some. The sample lists about 160,000 clones; roughly 91% were seen once. The V and J genes are TRBV19 and TRBJ2-6; 12 bases fit TRBD2. Sequencing was done on a sample of PBMCs. The sequence was collected from a woman aged 18-29 years in good health and CMV-seropositive. The CDR3 here is CASSLKPGLAGSGANVLTF. In DNA form, the CDR3 reads TGTGCCAGTAGTCTGAAACCGGGACTAGCGGGCTCTGGGGCCAACGTCCTGACTTTC. Full variable domain (missing parts from reference TRBV19 and TRBJ2-6): DGGITQSPKYLFRKEGQNVTLSCEQNLNHDAMYWYRQDPGQGLRLIYYSQIVNDFQKGDIAEGYSVSREKKESFPLTVTSAQKNPTAFYLCASSLKPGLAGSGANVLTFGAGSRLTVL.